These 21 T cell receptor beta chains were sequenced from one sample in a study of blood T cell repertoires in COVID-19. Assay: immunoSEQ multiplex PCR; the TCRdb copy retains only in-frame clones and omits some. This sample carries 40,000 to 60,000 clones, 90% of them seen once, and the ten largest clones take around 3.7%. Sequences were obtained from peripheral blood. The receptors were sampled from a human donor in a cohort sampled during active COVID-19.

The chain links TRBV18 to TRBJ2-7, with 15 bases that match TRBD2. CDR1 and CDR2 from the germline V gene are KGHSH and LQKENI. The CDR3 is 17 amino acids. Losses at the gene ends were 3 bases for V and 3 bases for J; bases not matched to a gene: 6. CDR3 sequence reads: CASSPGTSGRYFYEQYF. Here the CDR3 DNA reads TGTGCCAGCTCACCCGGGACTAGCGGGAGGTATTTCTACGAGCAGTACTTC.

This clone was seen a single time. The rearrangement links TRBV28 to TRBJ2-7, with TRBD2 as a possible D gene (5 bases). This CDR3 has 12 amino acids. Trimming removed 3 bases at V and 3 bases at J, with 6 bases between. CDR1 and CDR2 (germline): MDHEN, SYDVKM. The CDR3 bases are TGTGCCAGCAGTTTCGGGGACTACGAGCAGTACTTC. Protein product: CASSFGDYEQYF.

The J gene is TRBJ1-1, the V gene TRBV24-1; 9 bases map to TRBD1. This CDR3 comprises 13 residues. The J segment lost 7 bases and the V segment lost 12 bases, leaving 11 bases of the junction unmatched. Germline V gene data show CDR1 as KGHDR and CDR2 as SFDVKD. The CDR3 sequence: CAAGSGQGNEAFF. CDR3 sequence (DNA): TGTGCCGCGGGGAGTGGACAGGGGAATGAAGCTTTCTTT.

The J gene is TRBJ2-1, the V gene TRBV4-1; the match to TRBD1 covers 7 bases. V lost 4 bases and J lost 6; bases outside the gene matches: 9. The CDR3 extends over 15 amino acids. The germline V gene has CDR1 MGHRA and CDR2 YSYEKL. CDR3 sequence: CASSPGGTALNEQFF. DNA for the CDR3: TGCGCCAGCAGCCCAGGTGGGACAGCCCTCAATGAGCAGTTCTTC.

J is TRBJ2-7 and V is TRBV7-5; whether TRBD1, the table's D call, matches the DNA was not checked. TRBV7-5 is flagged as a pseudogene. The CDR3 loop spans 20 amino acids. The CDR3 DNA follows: TGTGCCAGAAGCTTAGGCCCTTCGGGACAGGGGGTACCCTCTTCCTACGAGCAGTACTTC. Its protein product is CARSLGPSGQGVPSSYEQYF.

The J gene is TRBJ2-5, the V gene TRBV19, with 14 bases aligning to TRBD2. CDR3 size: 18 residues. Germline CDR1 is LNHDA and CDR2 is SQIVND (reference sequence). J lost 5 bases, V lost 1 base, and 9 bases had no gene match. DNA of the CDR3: TGTGCCAGTAGTATAGTCGGGACTAGCGGGAGCTGGGGGGAGACCCAGTACTTC. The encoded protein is CASSIVGTSGSWGETQYF. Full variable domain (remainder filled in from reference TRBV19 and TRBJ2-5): DGGITQSPKYLFRKEGQNVTLSCEQNLNHDAMYWYRQDPGQGLRLIYYSQIVNDFQKGDIAEGYSVSREKKESFPLTVTSAQKNPTAFYLCASSIVGTSGSWGETQYFGPGTRLLVL.

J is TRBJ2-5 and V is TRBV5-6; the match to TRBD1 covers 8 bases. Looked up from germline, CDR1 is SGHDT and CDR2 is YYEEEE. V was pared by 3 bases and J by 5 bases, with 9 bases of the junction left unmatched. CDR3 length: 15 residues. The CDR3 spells CASSSLQGARETQYF. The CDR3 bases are TGTGCCAGCAGCTCCCTTCAGGGGGCGCGTGAGACCCAGTACTTC.

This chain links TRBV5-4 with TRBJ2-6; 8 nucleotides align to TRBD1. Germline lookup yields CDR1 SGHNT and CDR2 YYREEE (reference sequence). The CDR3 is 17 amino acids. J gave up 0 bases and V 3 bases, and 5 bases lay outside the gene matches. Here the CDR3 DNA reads TGTGCCAGCAGCTCCGGGACAGGAAACTCTGGGGCCAACGTCCTGACTTTC. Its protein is CASSSGTGNSGANVLTF. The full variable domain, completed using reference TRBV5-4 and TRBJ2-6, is ETGVTQSPTHLIKTRGQQVTLRCSSQSGHNTVSWYQQALGQGPQFIFQYYREEENGRGNFPPRFSGLQFPNYSSELNVNALELDDSALYLCASSSGTGNSGANVLTFGAGSRLTVL.

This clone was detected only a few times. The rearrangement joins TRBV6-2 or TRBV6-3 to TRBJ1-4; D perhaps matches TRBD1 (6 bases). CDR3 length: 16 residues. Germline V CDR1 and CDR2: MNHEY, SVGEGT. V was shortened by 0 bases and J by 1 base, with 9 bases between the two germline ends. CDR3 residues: CASSYSLQGTNEKLFF. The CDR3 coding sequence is TGTGCCAGCAGTTACTCATTACAGGGAACTAATGAAAAACTGTTTTTT.

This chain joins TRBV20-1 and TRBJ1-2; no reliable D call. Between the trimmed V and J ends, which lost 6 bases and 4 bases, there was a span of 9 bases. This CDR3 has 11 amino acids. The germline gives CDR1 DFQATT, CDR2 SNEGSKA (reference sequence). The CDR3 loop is CSAVSGYGYTF. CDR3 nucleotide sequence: TGCAGTGCGGTGTCCGGCTATGGCTACACCTTC.

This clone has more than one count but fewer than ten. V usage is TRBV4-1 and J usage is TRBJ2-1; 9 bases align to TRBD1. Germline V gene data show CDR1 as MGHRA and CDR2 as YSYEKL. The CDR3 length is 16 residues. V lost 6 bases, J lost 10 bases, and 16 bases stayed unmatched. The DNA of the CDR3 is TGCGCCAGCAGTCCCATACCGGGACAGGGTAGGGCCGAGCAGTTCTTC. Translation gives CASSPIPGQGRAEQFF.

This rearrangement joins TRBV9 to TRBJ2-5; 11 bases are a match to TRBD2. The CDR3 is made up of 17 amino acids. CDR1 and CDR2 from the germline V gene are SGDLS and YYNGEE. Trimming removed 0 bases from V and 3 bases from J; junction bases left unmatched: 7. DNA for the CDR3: TGTGCCAGCAGCGTAGGAATAGCGGGAGGGCCTGAAGAGACCCAGTACTTC. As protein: CASSVGIAGGPEETQYF.

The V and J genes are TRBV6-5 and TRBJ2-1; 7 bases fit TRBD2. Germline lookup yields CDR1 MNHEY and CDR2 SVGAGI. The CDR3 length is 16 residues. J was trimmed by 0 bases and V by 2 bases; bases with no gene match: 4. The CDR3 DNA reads TGTGCCAGCAGTTACGCGAGGACTAGCTCCTACAATGAGCAGTTCTTC. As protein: CASSYARTSSYNEQFF.

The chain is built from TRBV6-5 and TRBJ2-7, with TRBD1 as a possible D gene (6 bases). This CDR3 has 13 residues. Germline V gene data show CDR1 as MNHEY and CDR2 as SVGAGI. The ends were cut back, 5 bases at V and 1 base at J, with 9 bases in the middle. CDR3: CASSPGQSYEQYV. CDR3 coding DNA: TGTGCCAGCAGTCCTGGACAGTCCTACGAGCAGTACGTC.

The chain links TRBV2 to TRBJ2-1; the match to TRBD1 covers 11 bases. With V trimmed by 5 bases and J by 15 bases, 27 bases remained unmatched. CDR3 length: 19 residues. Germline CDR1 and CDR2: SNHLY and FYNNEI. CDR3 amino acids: CASSSPGQGVFQQSVGWFF. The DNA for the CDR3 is TGTGCCAGCAGTTCTCCGGGACAGGGGGTGTTCCAACAAAGTGTAGGATGGTTCTTC.

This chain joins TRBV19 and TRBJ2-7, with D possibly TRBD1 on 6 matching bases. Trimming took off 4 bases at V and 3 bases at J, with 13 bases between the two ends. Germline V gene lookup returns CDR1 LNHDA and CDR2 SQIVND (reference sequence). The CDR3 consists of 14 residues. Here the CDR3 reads CASSRSQGFYEQYF. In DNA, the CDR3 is TGTGCCAGTAGTAGGTCCCAGGGGTTCTACGAGCAGTACTTC. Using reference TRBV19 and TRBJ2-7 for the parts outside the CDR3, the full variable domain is DGGITQSPKYLFRKEGQNVTLSCEQNLNHDAMYWYRQDPGQGLRLIYYSQIVNDFQKGDIAEGYSVSREKKESFPLTVTSAQKNPTAFYLCASSRSQGFYEQYFGPGTRLTVT.

The CDR3 DNA reads as TGTGCCACCAGTGACACGACTAGCGGGAGACGGGACCCCTACGAGCAGTACGTC. The encoded protein is CATSDTTSGRRDPYEQYV. The chain combines TRBV24-1 with TRBJ2-7; 12 bases are shared with TRBD2. CDR1 KGHDR and CDR2 SFDVKD come from the germline V gene. The V and J ends lost 4 bases and 2 bases, in that order; junction bases with no gene match: 11. The CDR3 is 18 amino acids.

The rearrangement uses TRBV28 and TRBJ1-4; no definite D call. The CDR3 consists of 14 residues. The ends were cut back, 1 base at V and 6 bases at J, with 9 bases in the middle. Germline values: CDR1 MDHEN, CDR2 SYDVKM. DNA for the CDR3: TGTGCCAGCAGTTTATTCGGTCCCTATGAAAAACTGTTTTTT. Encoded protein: CASSLFGPYEKLFF.

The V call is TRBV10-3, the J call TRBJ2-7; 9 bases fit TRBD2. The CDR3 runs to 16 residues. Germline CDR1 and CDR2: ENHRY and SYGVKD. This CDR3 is CTISESVAGETYEQYV. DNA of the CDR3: TGTACCATCAGTGAGTCAGTAGCGGGAGAGACCTACGAGCAGTACGTC.

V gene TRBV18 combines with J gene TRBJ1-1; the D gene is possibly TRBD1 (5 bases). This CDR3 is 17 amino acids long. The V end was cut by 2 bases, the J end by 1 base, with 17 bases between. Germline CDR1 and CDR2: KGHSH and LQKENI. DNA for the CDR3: TGTGCCAGCTCACCAGAAAGACCGGGGGTATGGAACACTGAAGCTTTCTTT. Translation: CASSPERPGVWNTEAFF.

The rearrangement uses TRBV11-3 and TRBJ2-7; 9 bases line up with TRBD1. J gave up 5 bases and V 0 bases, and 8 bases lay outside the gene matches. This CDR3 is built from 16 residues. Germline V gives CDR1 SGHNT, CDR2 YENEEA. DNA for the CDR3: TGTGCCAGCAGCTTAGACGCTCGGACAGGGGCCCACGAGCAGTACTTC. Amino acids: CASSLDARTGAHEQYF.